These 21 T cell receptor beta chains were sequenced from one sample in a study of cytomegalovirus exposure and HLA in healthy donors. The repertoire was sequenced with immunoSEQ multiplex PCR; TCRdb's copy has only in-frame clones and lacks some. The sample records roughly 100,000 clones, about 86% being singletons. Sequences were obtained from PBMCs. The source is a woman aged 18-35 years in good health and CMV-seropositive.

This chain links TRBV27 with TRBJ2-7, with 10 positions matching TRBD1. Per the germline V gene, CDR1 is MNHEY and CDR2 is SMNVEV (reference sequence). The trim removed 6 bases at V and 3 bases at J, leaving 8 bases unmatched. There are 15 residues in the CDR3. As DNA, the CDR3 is TGTGCCAGCAGCTCGGGACAGGGGAGGAACTACGAGCAGTACTTC. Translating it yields CASSSGQGRNYEQYF.

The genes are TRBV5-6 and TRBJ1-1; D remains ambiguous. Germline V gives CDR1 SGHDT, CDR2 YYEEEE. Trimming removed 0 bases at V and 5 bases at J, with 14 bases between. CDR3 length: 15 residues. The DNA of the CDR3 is TGTGCCAGCAGCTTGGCTGCAGAGAGGGATACTGAAGCTTTCTTT. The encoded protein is CASSLAAERDTEAFF.

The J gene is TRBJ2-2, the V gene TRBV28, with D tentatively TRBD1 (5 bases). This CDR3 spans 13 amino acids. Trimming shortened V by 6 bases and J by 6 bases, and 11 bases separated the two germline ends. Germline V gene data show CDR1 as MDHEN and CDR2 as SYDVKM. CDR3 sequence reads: CASRKQGSGELFF. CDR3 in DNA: TGTGCCAGCAGAAAGCAGGGATCCGGGGAGCTGTTTTTT.

CDR3 DNA sequence: TGTGCCAGCAGTGAATCGCGGCGGGGGGGCTCCGAGACCCAGTACTTC. Translating it yields CASSESRRGGSETQYF. The J gene is TRBJ2-5, the V gene TRBV25-1, with 9 bases aligning to TRBD2. This CDR3 has 16 amino acids. The V gene end was trimmed by 1 base and the J gene end by 5 bases; junction bases not matched to a gene: 8. Germline assignment: CDR1 MGHDK and CDR2 SYGVNS.

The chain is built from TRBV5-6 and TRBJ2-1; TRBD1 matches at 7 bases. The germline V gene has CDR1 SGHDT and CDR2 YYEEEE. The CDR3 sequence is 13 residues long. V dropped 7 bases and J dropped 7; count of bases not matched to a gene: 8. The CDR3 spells CASLYRGANEQFF. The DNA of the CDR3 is TGTGCCAGCCTCTACAGGGGCGCAAATGAGCAGTTCTTC.

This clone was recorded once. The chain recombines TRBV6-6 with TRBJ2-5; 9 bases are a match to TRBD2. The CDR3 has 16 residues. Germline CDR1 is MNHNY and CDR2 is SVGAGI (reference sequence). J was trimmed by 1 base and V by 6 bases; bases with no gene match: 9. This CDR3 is CASSASGTPFQETQYF. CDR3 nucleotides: TGTGCCAGCAGCGCTAGCGGGACGCCTTTCCAAGAGACCCAGTACTTC.

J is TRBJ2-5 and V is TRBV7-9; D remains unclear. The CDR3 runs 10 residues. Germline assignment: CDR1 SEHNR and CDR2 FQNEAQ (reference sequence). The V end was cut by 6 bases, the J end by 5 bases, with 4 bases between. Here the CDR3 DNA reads TGTGCCAGCAGTCGGGAGACCCAGTACTTC. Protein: CASSRETQYF. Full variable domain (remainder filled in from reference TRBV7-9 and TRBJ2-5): DTGVSQNPRHKITKRGQNVTFRCDPISEHNRLYWYRQTLGQGPEFLTYFQNEAQLEKSRLLSDRFSAERPKGSFSTLEIQRTEQGDSAMYLCASSRETQYFGPGTRLLVL.

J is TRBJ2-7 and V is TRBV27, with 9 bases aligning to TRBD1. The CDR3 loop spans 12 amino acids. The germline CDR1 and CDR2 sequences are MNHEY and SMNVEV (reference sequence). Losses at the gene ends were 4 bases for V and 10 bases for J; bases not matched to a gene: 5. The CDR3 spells CASSSWTGVQYF. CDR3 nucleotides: TGTGCCAGCAGTTCTTGGACAGGGGTTCAGTACTTC.

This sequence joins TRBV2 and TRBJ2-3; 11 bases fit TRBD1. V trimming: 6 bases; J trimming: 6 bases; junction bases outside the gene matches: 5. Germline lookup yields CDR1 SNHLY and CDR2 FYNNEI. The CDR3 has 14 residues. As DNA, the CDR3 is TGTGCCAGCAGCGGACAGGGGGCCGGGGATACGCAGTATTTT. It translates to CASSGQGAGDTQYF.

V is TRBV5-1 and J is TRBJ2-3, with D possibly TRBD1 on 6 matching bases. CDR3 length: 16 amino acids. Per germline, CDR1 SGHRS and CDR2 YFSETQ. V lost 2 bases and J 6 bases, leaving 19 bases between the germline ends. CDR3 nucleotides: TGCGCCAGCAGCTTTAAACAGGGCCTCCCCGGGGATACGCAGTATTTT. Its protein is CASSFKQGLPGDTQYF.

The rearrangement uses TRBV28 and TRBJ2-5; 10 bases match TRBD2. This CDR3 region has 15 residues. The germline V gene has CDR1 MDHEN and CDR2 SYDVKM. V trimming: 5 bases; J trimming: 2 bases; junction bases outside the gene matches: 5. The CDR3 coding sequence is TGTGCCAGCAGTCCCAGGACTAGCGGACAAGAGACCCAGTACTTC. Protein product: CASSPRTSGQETQYF.

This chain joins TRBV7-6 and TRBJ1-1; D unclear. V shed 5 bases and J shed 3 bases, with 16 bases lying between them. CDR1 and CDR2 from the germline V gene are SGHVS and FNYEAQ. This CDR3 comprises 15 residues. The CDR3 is CASSPEIGRHTEAFF. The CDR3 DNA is TGTGCCAGCAGCCCCGAGATTGGGCGCCACACTGAAGCTTTCTTT.

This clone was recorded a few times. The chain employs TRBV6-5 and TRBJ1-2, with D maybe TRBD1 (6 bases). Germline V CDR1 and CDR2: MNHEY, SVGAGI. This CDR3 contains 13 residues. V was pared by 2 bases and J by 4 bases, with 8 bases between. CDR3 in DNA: TGTGCCAGCAGTTACGCGGGGGCCTATGGCTACACCTTC. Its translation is CASSYAGAYGYTF.

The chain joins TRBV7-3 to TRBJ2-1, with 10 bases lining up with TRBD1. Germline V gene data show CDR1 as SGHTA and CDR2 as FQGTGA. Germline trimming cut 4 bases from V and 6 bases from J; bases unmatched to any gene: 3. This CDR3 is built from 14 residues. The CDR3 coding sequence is TGTGCCAGCAGCTCAAGGACAGGGGGCAATGAGCAGTTCTTC. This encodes CASSSRTGGNEQFF.

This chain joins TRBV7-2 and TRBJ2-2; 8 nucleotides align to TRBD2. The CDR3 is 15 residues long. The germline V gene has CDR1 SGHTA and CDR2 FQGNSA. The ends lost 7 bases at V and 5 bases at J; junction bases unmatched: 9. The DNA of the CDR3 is TGTGCCAGCACCGTTCAGGGACTAGTAACCGGGGAGCTGTTTTTT. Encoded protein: CASTVQGLVTGELFF. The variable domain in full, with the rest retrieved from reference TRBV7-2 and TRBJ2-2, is GAGVSQSPSNKVTEKGKDVELRCDPISGHTALYWYRQSLGQGLEFLIYFQGNSAPDKSGLPSDRFSAERTGGSVSTLTIQRTQQEDSAVYLCASTVQGLVTGELFFGEGSRLTVL.

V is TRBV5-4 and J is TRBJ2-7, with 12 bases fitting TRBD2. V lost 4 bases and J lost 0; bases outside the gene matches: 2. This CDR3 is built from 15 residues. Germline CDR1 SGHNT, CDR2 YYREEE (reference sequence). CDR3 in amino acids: CASSASGGASYEQYF. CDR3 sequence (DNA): TGTGCCAGCAGCGCTAGCGGGGGGGCCTCCTACGAGCAGTACTTC.

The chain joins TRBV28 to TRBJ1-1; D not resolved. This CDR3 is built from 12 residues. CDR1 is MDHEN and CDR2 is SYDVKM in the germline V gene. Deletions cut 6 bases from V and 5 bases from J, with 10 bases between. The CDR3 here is CASSRGWTEAFF. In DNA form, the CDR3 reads TGTGCCAGCAGCCGCGGGTGGACTGAAGCTTTCTTT.

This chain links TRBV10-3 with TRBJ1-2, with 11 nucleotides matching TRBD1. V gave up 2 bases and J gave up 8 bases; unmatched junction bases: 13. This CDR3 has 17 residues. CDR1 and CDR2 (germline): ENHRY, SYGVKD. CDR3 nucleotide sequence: TGTGCCATCAGTGAGACTGAAGATTGGACAGGGGGCAAGGGCTACACCTTC. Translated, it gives CAISETEDWTGGKGYTF.

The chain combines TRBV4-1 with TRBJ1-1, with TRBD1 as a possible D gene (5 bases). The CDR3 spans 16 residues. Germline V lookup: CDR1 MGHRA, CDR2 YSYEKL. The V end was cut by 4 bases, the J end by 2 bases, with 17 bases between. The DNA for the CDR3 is TGCGCCAGCAGCCCGCAACCCAGGGATTTAAACACTGAAGCTTTCTTT. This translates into CASSPQPRDLNTEAFF.

CDR3 amino acids: CASRGQGAPLEQYF. CDR3 nucleotides: TGTGCCAGCAGGGGACAGGGGGCTCCCCTCGAGCAGTACTTC. The chain has TRBV2 and TRBJ2-7, with 12 bases lining up with TRBD1. Germline V gene data show CDR1 as SNHLY and CDR2 as FYNNEI. Germline trimming cut 6 bases from V and 6 bases from J; bases unmatched to any gene: 6. This CDR3 region has 14 residues.

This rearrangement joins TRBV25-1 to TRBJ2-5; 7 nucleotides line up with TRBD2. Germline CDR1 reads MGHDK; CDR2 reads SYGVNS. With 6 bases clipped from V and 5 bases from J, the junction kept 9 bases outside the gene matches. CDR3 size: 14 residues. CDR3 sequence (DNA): TGTGCCAGCAGGGGTATCGGGACTACGGAGACCCAGTACTTC. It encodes CASRGIGTTETQYF. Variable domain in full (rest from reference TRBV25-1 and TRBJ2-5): EADIYQTPRYLVIGTGKKITLECSQTMGHDKMYWYQQDPGMELHLIHYSYGVNSTEKGDLSSESTVSRIRTEHFPLTLESARPSHTSQYLCASRGIGTTETQYFGPGTRLLVL.